This entry features one TCR beta chain sequence. Its binding antigen is unknown. Base qualities are not recorded, but no much larger clone differs from it by a single base. The entry originates in a study of T cell changes during pregnancy in multiple sclerosis (dated by TCRdb to 2018 to 2020). Study-level background: The study looked at changes in the T cell repertoire across pregnancy in women with multiple sclerosis.

Libraries came from the immunoSEQ multiplex PCR assay. TCRdb's version of the immuneACCESS table is confined to in-frame rearrangements and falls short of the full clone set. An unresolved V gene accounts for under half of the shortfall where checked; the remainder is of unknown origin. Across this sample there are about 110,000 clones, with about 90% seen only once. The ten largest clones represent over 1.5% of the sample. Reading the germline V gene gives CDR1 LGHNA and CDR2 YNFKEQ. At the junction V is shortened by 0 bases and J by 4 bases; bases outside the gene matches: 8. Taken from cysteine to phenylalanine, the CDR3 has 16 residues. The retained sequence is limited to the CDR3, 48 bases, with the frame set at the first base.

The V and J segments used are TRBV4-2 and TRBJ1-1; the junction holds 7 bases that match TRBD1. This clonotype was obtained from a female donor with multiple sclerosis, enrolled in a pregnancy study. The source was peripheral blood, collected before pregnancy. The bases are TGTGCCAGCAGCCAAGATCTTGGAGGGGGCGGCACTGAAGCTTTCTTT. Translated, it gives CASSQDLGGGGTEAFF.